This T cell receptor beta chain was captured in a study of shared clonotypes between healthy human individuals. The CDR3 is made up of 12 amino acids. CDR1 is LNHDA, CDR2 SQIVND, per germline (reference sequence). V lost 5 bases to trimming and J lost 7 bases, with 11 bases between them. Naive CD8 cells, CD45RO-negative and positively selected for CCR7, excluded terminally differentiated effector memory CD45RA+ cells. Repertoires were generated with immunoSEQ multiplex PCR, while TCRdb's copy carries only in-frame clones and drops some. The table has 600,000 or so clones, 95% seen once. The sequenced sample consisted of naive CD8+ T cells sorted from blood. The clonotype comes from a woman in her twenties or thirties in good health. The chain links TRBV19 to TRBJ1-2; weak D call: TRBD1 (5 bases). CDR3: CASSGEGLGYTF. The DNA for the CDR3 is TGTGCCAGTAGTGGGGAGGGACTTGGCTACACCTTC.